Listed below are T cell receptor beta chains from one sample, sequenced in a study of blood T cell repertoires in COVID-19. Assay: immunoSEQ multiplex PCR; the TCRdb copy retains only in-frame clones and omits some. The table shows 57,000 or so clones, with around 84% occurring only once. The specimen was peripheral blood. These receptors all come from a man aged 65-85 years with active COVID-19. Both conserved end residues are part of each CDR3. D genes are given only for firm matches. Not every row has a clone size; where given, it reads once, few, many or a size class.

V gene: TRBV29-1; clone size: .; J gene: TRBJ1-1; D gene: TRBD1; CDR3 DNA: TGCAGCGTCCAGAGGGGGACAGGAGGGTTAAACACTGAAGCTTTCTTT; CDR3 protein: CSVQRGTGGLNTEAFF
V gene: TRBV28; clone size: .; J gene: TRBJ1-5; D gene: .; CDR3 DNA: TGTGCCAGCCTGAGGCAGGGAAGCCAGCCCCAGCATTTT; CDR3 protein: CASLRQGSQPQHF
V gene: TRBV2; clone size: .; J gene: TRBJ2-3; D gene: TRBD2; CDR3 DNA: TGTGCCAGCAGTGATGAAACTAGCGGGGGCACAGATACGCAGTATTTT; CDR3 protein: CASSDETSGGTDTQYF
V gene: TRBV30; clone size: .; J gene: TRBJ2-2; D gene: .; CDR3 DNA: TGTGCCCGACGAACAACTAGTGTAACCGGGGAGCTGTTTTTT; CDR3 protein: CARRTTSVTGELFF
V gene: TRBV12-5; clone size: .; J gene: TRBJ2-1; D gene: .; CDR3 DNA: TGTGCTAGTGGTTTGAGCCCAGGGCCGAGCTCCTACAATGAGCAGTTCTTC; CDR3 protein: CASGLSPGPSSYNEQFF
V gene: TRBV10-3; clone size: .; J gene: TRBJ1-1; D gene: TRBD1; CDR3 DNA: TGTGCCATCAGTGGGGGACAGGGATACACTGAAGCTTTCTTT; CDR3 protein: CAISGGQGYTEAFF
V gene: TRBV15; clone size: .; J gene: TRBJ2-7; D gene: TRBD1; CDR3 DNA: TGTGCCACCAGCAGAGCTGGACAGGCCTACGAGCAGTACTTC; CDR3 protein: CATSRAGQAYEQYF
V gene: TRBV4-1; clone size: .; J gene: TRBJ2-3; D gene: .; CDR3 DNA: TGCGCCAGCAGCCCCTCGACCCGGGCAGATACGCAGTATTTT; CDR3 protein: CASSPSTRADTQYF
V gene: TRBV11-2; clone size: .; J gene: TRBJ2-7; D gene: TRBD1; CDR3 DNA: TGTGCCAGCAGCCCTACTTATCAGGGGGAGCCCTCCTCCCGGCAGTACTTC; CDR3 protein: CASSPTYQGEPSSRQYF
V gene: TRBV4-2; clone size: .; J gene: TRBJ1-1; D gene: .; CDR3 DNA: TGTGCCAGCAGCCAAGTAGAAACTGAAGCTTTCTTT; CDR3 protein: CASSQVETEAFF
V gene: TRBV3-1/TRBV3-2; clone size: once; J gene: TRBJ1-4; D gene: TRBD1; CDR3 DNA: TGTGCCAGCAGCCCACAGGGGACCTTTGAAAAACTGTTTTTT; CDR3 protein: CASSPQGTFEKLFF
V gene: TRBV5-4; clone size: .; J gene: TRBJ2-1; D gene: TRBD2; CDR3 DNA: TGTGCCAGCAGCTCCTCCGGGACTCCGGGGGGAGAGCAGTTCTTC; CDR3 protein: CASSSSGTPGGEQFF
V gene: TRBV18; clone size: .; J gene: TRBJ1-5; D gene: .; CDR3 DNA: TGTGCCAGCTCACCCGAACAGGGTGGTCAGCCCCAGCATTTT; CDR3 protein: CASSPEQGGQPQHF
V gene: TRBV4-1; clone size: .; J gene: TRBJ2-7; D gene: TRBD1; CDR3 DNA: TGCGCCAGCAGCCAAGGAGTAATTAGGGACAGGGACCTGGAGCAGTACTTC; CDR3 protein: CASSQGVIRDRDLEQYF
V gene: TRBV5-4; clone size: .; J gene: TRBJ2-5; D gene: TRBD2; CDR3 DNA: TGTGCCAGCAGCTCCACTAGCGGGAGGGCCCGGAGGGAGACCCAGTACTTC; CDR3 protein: CASSSTSGRARRETQYF
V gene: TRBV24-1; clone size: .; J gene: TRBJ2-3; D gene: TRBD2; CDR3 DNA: TGTGCCACCAGTGGGGGAAGCGGGAGGGCCGTGGATACGCAGTATTTT; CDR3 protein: CATSGGSGRAVDTQYF
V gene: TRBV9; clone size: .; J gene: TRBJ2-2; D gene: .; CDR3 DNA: TGTGCCAGCAGCGTAGCTCCGGGCGGGGAGCTGTTTTTT; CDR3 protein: CASSVAPGGELFF
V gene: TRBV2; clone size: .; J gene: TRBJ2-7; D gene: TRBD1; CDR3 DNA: TGTGCCAGCAGTGACCGGACAGGGGAGGCCGAGCAGTACTTC; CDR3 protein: CASSDRTGEAEQYF
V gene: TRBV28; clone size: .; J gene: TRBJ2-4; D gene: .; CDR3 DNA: TGTGCCAGCAGTTTATCAGGGACCAAAAACATTCAGTACTTC; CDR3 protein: CASSLSGTKNIQYF
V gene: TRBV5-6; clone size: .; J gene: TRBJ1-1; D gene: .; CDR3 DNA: TGTGCCAGCACCCTGGAACAGGCAGGGGCGCTAGAGGCTTTCTTT; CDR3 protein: CASTLEQAGALEAFF
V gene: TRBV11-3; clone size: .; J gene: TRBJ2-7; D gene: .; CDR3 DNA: TGTGCCAGCAGCTTAACCCCTCTTAGCGAGCAGTACTTC; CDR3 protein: CASSLTPLSEQYF
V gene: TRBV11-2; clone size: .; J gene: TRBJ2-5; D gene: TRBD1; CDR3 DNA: TGTGCCAGCAGCTTTAACAGGGGTCGGGAGACCCAGTACTTC; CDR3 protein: CASSFNRGRETQYF
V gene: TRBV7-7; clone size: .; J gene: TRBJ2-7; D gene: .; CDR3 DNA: TGTGCTAGCAGCTTAGTGCGGGGCGACGAGCAGTACTTC; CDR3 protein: CASSLVRGDEQYF